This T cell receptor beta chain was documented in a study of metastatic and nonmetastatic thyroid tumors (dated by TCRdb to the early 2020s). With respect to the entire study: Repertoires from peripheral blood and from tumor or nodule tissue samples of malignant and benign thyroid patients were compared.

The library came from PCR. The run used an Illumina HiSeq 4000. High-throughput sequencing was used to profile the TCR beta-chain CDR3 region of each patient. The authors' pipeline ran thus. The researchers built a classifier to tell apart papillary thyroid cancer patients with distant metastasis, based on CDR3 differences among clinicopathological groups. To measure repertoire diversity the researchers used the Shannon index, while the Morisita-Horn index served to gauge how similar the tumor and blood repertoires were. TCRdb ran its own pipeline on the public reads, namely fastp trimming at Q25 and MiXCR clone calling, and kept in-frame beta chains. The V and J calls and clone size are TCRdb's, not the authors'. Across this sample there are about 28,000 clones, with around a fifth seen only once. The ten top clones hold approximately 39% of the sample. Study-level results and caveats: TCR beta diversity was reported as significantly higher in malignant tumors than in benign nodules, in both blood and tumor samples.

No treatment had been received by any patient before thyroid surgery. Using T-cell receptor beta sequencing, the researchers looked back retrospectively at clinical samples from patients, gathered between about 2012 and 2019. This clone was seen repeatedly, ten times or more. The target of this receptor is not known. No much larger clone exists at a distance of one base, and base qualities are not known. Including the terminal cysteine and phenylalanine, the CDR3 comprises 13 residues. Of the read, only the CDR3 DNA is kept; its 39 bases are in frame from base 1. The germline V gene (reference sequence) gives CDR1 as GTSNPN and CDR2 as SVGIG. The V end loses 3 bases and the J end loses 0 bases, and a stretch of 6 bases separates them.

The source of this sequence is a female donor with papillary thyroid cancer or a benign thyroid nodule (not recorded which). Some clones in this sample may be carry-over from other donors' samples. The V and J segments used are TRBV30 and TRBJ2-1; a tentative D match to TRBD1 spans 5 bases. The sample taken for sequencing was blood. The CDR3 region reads CAWRDTSYNEQFF. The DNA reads TGTGCCTGGAGGGACACCTCCTACAATGAGCAGTTCTTC. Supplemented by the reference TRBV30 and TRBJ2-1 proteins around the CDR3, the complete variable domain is SQTIHQWPATLVQPVGSPLSLECTVEGTSNPNLYWYRQAAGRGLQLLFYSVGIGQISSEVPQNLSASRPQDRQFILSSKKLLLSDSGFYLCAWRDTSYNEQFFGPGTRLTVL.